This TCR beta chain emerged from a study of cytomegalovirus exposure and HLA in healthy donors. Study summary: Sequencing of roughly 180 million T cells in an earlier analysis found 120 million or so unique TCR beta sequences. Genotyping showed 70% to 90% of 300 to 450 donors falling in the Caucasian-associated ancestry cluster. Findings of the study overall: Productive rates of about 87% or about 30% were seen for most TCR beta V segments in an earlier analysis. Cytomegalovirus status, reportedly, was diagnosed with high specificity and sensitivity by the classifier.

Germline V lookup: CDR1 SGHRS, CDR2 YFSETQ. The ends lost 3 bases at V and 2 bases at J; junction bases unmatched: 6. This CDR3 has 15 amino acids. The PCR ran on 60 Vbeta and 13 Jbeta primers. Sequenced by immunoSEQ multiplex PCR; TCRdb stores in-frame clones only, minus some. The table shows around 140,000 clones, with around four fifths occurring only once. This clone is a singleton in its sample. Its specificity is not known. This sequence joins TRBV5-1 and TRBJ2-5; 8 nucleotides match TRBD1. What was sequenced was PBMCs. This clonotype was sampled from a female donor in good health and CMV-seronegative. The CDR3 region has the DNA TGCGCCAGCAGCTCGGGACAGGCATTGCAAGAGACCCAGTACTTC. Amino acids: CASSSGQALQETQYF.